The TCR beta chain described here comes from a study of yellow fever vaccine responses in identical twins. This clonotype occurred a few times. The antigen is unknown. Regarding the study as a whole: It has been reported that, in twins, the vaccine T cell response seemed partly convergent and partly personalized.

One entry per CDR3 protein, called by TCRdb with MiXCR from the RT-PCR reads. The sample carries under 8,500 distinct CDR3 sequences, about 82% recorded once. V shed 0 bases, J shed 4 bases, and the junction held 5 bases outside the gene matches. The V gene's germline CDR1 is MNHEY and CDR2 SVGAGI. CDR3 length: 15 residues. This material consisted of T cells from blood (PBMCs), unsorted or a sorted subset (not recorded which), taken before or after yellow fever vaccination (not recorded which). The receptor was isolated from a woman between 18 and 30 years old who received the yellow fever vaccine. The chain links TRBV6-5 to TRBJ1-2; 7 nucleotides align to TRBD1. For the CDR3, the DNA is TGTGCCAGCAGTTACTCAAAACAGGGGTCCTATGGCTACACCTTC. Amino acids: CASSYSKQGSYGYTF.